The rows below give T cell receptor beta chains drawn from one sample of a study of T cell responses to AZD1222 COVID-19 vaccine. The data were produced by immunoSEQ multiplex PCR, yet TCRdb's version contains in-frame clones alone and is incomplete. The sample has about 160,000 clones, approximately 91% seen once. The sequencing used peripheral blood, collected on day 0 of AZD1222 vaccination. The receptor set was obtained from an adult in good health. CDR3s include the opening cysteine and the closing phenylalanine or tryptophan. The D gene is left open where the match is weak. Clone size, where shown, is once, few, many, or a class for clones that have expanded.

D | J | size | V | CDR3 | DNA
. | TRBJ1-2 | . | TRBV5-1 | CASSLGGDYYGYTF | TGCGCCAGCAGCTTGGGAGGGGACTACTATGGCTACACCTTC
TRBD1 | TRBJ2-2 | . | TRBV9 | CASSVANFPGQATGELFF | TGTGCCAGCAGCGTAGCTAATTTTCCGGGACAGGCCACCGGGGAGCTGTTTTTT
. | TRBJ1-4 | . | TRBV6-5 | CASSYDDRPNEKLFF | TGTGCCAGCAGTTACGACGACAGACCCAATGAAAAACTGTTTTTT
TRBD2 | TRBJ2-4 | . | TRBV2 | CASSEGGRVAKNIQYF | TGTGCCAGCAGTGAAGGAGGGAGGGTGGCCAAAAACATTCAGTACTTC
TRBD2 | TRBJ2-1 | . | TRBV19 | CASLKRGGYNEQFF | TGTGCCAGTCTCAAGCGGGGGGGCTACAATGAGCAGTTCTTC
. | TRBJ2-3 | . | TRBV7-3 | CASSFGRPTDTQYF | TGTGCCAGCAGCTTCGGCCGCCCTACAGATACGCAGTATTTT
. | TRBJ1-5 | . | TRBV28 | CASSGPVNSNQPQHF | TGTGCCAGCAGTGGCCCAGTAAATAGCAATCAGCCCCAGCATTTT
. | TRBJ1-3 | . | TRBV5-5 | CASSLVRTGTGNTIYF | TGTGCCAGCAGCTTGGTACGCACAGGGACTGGAAACACCATATATTTT
TRBD1 | TRBJ2-5 | . | TRBV7-2 | CASSPGTALQETQYF | TGTGCCAGCAGCCCGGGGACAGCCCTTCAAGAGACCCAGTACTTC
. | TRBJ1-6 | . | TRBV6-1 | CASGAATGSPLHF | TGTGCCAGCGGTGCAGCCACGGGGTCACCCCTCCACTTT
TRBD2 | TRBJ2-7 | . | TRBV5-8 | CASRKAGGPYEQYF | TGTGCCAGCAGAAAAGCGGGAGGGCCTTACGAGCAGTACTTC
. | TRBJ2-7 | . | TRBV5-6 | CASSLAGTPPYEQYF | TGTGCCAGCAGCTTGGCAGGGACTCCCCCCTACGAGCAGTACTTC
. | TRBJ1-5 | . | TRBV6-6 | CASSLPSNQPQHF | TGTGCCAGCAGTCTGCCGAGCAATCAGCCCCAGCATTTT
. | TRBJ1-5 | . | TRBV28 | CASGGGNQPQHF | TGTGCCAGCGGGGGTGGCAATCAGCCCCAGCATTTT
. | TRBJ1-3 | . | TRBV18 | CASSLPTGGSGNTIYF | TGTGCCAGCTCACTCCCTACGGGGGGCTCTGGAAACACCATATATTTT
TRBD2 | TRBJ2-1 | once | TRBV7-9 | CASRPPLGGRAADEQFF | TGTGCCAGCAGGCCGCCCCTAGGCGGGAGGGCCGCGGATGAGCAGTTCTTC
. | TRBJ2-2 | . | TRBV14 | CASRRGGTGELFF | TGTGCCAGCAGACGGGGTGGTACCGGGGAGCTGTTTTTT
. | TRBJ1-1 | . | TRBV28 | CASSLRGGRNEAFF | TGTGCCAGCAGCCTGCGGGGGGGGCGGAATGAAGCTTTCTTT
. | TRBJ1-2 | . | TRBV6-5 | CASSYTDMTPGGYTF | TGTGCCAGCAGTTACACGGACATGACGCCGGGGGGCTACACCTTC
. | TRBJ2-1 | . | TRBV4-1 | CASSQGASYNEQFF | TGCGCCAGCAGCCAGGGGGCCTCCTACAATGAGCAGTTCTTC
. | TRBJ2-5 | . | TRBV2 | CASSDMTLGVQETQYF | TGTGCCAGCAGTGACATGACATTGGGCGTCCAAGAGACCCAGTACTTC
. | TRBJ2-5 | once | TRBV9 | CASSVTGQETQYF | TGTGCCAGCAGCGTCACAGGTCAAGAGACCCAGTACTTC
. | TRBJ1-6 | . | TRBV6-5 | CASTAGVGVTLHF | TGTGCCAGCACCGCGGGGGTGGGGGTGACCCTCCACTTT
. | TRBJ2-7 | once | TRBV11-2 | CASSLDRAGSYEQYF | TGTGCCAGCAGCTTAGATCGGGCGGGGTCCTACGAGCAGTACTTC
TRBD1 | TRBJ1-2 | . | TRBV5-5 | CASSLGTARRDGGYTF | TGTGCCAGCAGCCTGGGGACAGCCCGTAGGGATGGAGGCTACACCTTC
. | TRBJ2-7 | . | TRBV6-5 | CASTRGTATYEQYF | TGTGCCAGCACCCGAGGGACGGCTACCTACGAGCAGTACTTC
TRBD2 | TRBJ2-5 | . | TRBV6-4 | CASSDSMGLAGGRGETQYF | TGTGCCAGCAGTGACTCTATGGGACTAGCGGGGGGCCGGGGAGAGACCCAGTACTTC
TRBD2 | TRBJ2-7 | . | TRBV19 | CASSLGLAGEQYF | TGTGCCAGTAGTCTGGGACTAGCTGGGGAGCAGTACTTC
TRBD1 | TRBJ1-2 | few | TRBV7-8 | CASSSGQGRDRGGYTF | TGTGCCAGCAGCTCCGGACAGGGGAGGGACAGGGGTGGCTACACCTTC
. | TRBJ2-3 | . | TRBV4-3 | CASSQEVGGPRDTQYF | TGCGCCAGCAGCCAAGAGGTCGGGGGGCCGAGGGATACGCAGTATTTT
TRBD2 | TRBJ2-1 | . | TRBV6-6 | CASTRASGGNEQFF | TGTGCCTCCACCCGGGCTAGCGGGGGCAATGAGCAGTTCTTC
TRBD2 | TRBJ2-1 | . | TRBV13 | CASSLDSPAGPSLDNEQFF | TGTGCCAGCAGCTTAGACAGTCCAGCGGGACCCTCGCTCGACAATGAGCAGTTCTTC
. | TRBJ2-1 | . | TRBV24-1 | CATQGDSSYNEQFF | TGTGCCACCCAGGGAGATAGCTCCTACAATGAGCAGTTCTTC
TRBD2 | TRBJ2-7 | . | TRBV27 | CASSFPGGEQYF | TGTGCCAGCAGTTTCCCCGGGGGGGAGCAGTACTTC
TRBD2 | TRBJ2-3 | . | TRBV29-1 | CSVALAGGPSSTDTQYF | TGCAGCGTGGCACTAGCGGGGGGCCCTTCTAGCACAGATACGCAGTATTTT
TRBD2 | TRBJ2-3 | . | TRBV5-1 | CASRLTSEDTQYF | TGCGCCAGCAGGCTGACTAGCGAGGATACGCAGTATTTT
TRBD1 | TRBJ1-2 | . | TRBV30 | CAWSGTGFVRGHGYTF | TGTGCCTGGAGTGGAACAGGGTTTGTAAGGGGGCATGGCTACACCTTC
TRBD2 | TRBJ2-1 | . | TRBV5-1 | CASGAGESYNEQFF | TGCGCCAGCGGAGCGGGAGAGTCATACAATGAGCAGTTCTTC
. | TRBJ1-6 | once | TRBV3-1/TRBV3-2 | CASSQGGGYNSPLHF | TGTGCCAGCAGCCAGGGTGGTGGATATAATTCACCCCTCCACTTT
. | TRBJ1-4 | . | TRBV6-5 | CASGTIEKLFF | TGTGCCAGCGGGACAATTGAAAAACTGTTTTTT
TRBD1 | TRBJ1-5 | . | TRBV10-3 | CAIGGDSHQPQHF | TGTGCCATCGGGGGGGACAGCCATCAGCCCCAGCATTTT
. | TRBJ1-1 | . | TRBV15 | CATSPRGASSAAFF | TGTGCCACCAGCCCCCGCGGGGCCTCCAGCGCAGCTTTCTTT
. | TRBJ1-6 | . | TRBV21-1 | CASSRDTGGPLHF | TGTGCCAGCAGCAGGGATACAGGGGGACCCCTCCACTTT
TRBD2 | TRBJ2-5 | . | TRBV11-2 | CASSEGGLAENQETQYF | TGTGCCAGCAGCGAGGGCGGACTAGCGGAAAACCAAGAGACCCAGTACTTC
. | TRBJ1-4 | . | TRBV19 | CASSIQSRTANEKLFF | TGTGCCAGTAGTATTCAGTCGCGGACAGCTAATGAAAAACTGTTTTTT
. | TRBJ1-4 | . | TRBV19 | CASSMRAAGGEKLFF | TGTGCCAGTAGTATGCGGGCTGCTGGAGGGGAAAAACTGTTTTTT
. | TRBJ1-6 | . | TRBV3-1/TRBV3-2 | CASSSRDTPNSPLHF | TGTGCCAGCAGCTCCCGGGACACCCCAAATTCACCCCTCCACTTT
TRBD1 | TRBJ1-6 | . | TRBV4-1 | CASSGDRETYNSPLHF | TGCGCCAGCAGTGGGGACAGGGAAACCTATAATTCACCCCTCCACTTT
TRBD2 | TRBJ2-2 | medium-sized | TRBV6-4 | CASSKSGGTGELFF | TGTGCCAGCAGTAAAAGCGGGGGAACCGGGGAGCTGTTTTTT
. | TRBJ1-1 | . | TRBV28 | CASSLPMNTEAFF | TGTGCCAGCAGCTTGCCGATGAACACTGAAGCTTTCTTT